This T cell receptor beta chain was captured in a study of cytomegalovirus exposure and HLA in healthy donors. Study background: Early on, a data release was issued that held roughly 84 million unique TCRs from HLA-typed donors.

The PCR made use of 60 Vbeta and 13 Jbeta primers. Assay: immunoSEQ multiplex PCR; the TCRdb copy retains only in-frame clones and omits some. The sample carries 150,000 to 200,000 clones, about 79% recorded once. Germline V gene data show CDR1 as MNHNY and CDR2 as SVGAGI (reference sequence). J gave up 2 bases and V 8 bases, and 3 bases lay outside the gene matches. The CDR3 runs to 13 residues. Study conclusions and caveats: Trimming of TCR beta V- and J-genes showed a link, identified in a later analysis, to a missense DCLRE1C variant.

To note about this clone: Its specificity is not known.

The specimen sequenced was PBMCs. The clonotype was recovered from a man aged 35-49 years in good health and CMV-seropositive. The J gene is TRBJ1-2, the V gene TRBV6-6, with 9 bases matching TRBD1. CDR3 in DNA: TGTGCCAGCTTCGGGACAGGGAACTATGGCTACACCTTC. It yields the protein CASFGTGNYGYTF.